These T cell receptor beta chains were read from a single sample in a study of long-term antiretroviral therapy in people with HIV. The repertoire was sequenced with immunoSEQ multiplex PCR; TCRdb's copy has only in-frame clones and lacks some. The sample shows about 27,000 clones, nearly 85% of them seen only once. The material was unsorted PBMCs, obtained 0.8 years before starting antiretroviral therapy. The receptors derive from a man younger than 35 with HIV. The CDR3 runs from the conserved cysteine through the conserved F or W. D genes are given only for firm matches. The listing skips clone size in some rows; elsewhere it reads once, few, many or a size class.

d_gene,j_gene,v_gene,abundance,CDR3aa,CDR3nt
-,TRBJ2-7,TRBV10-3,-,CAISEAGIYEQYF,TGTGCCATCAGTGAGGCGGGGATCTACGAGCAGTACTTC
-,TRBJ2-7,TRBV29-1,-,CSVGPRGASYEQYF,TGCAGCGTTGGCCCCAGAGGGGCCTCCTACGAGCAGTACTTC
-,TRBJ2-7,TRBV9,-,CASSVDSGATYEQYF,TGTGCCAGCAGCGTAGACTCAGGTGCCACCTACGAGCAGTACTTC
TRBD1,TRBJ1-2,TRBV5-4,-,CASSVGQGYGYTF,TGTGCCAGCAGCGTGGGACAGGGCTATGGCTACACCTTC
TRBD1,TRBJ2-6,TRBV4-1,-,CASSQENPTGGPTGANVLTF,TGCGCCAGCAGCCAAGAGAACCCAACAGGGGGCCCAACTGGGGCCAACGTCCTGACTTTC
-,TRBJ2-5,TRBV12-5,-,CASGPDPGETQYF,TGTGCTAGTGGTCCCGACCCCGGGGAGACCCAGTACTTC
TRBD1,TRBJ2-1,TRBV29-1,-,CSVEDPGTGVYNEQFF,TGCAGCGTTGAAGATCCCGGGACAGGGGTCTACAATGAGCAGTTCTTC
TRBD1,TRBJ1-1,TRBV19,once,CATTAGRGAEAFF,TGTGCCACCACGGCGGGCAGGGGGGCTGAAGCTTTCTTT
-,TRBJ1-2,TRBV13,-,CASSYLREGYTF,TGTGCCAGCAGCTACCTTAGGGAGGGCTACACCTTC
-,TRBJ2-1,TRBV28,-,CASSLRLARNNEQFF,TGTGCCAGCAGTTTAAGGTTAGCGCGGAACAATGAGCAGTTCTTC
-,TRBJ2-2,TRBV7-3,-,CASSLYRNTGELFF,TGTGCCAGCAGCTTATATAGGAACACCGGGGAGCTGTTTTTT
-,TRBJ1-4,TRBV9,-,CASSVAGSNEKLFF,TGTGCCAGCAGCGTGGCGGGGTCTAATGAAAAACTGTTTTTT
-,TRBJ1-2,TRBV19,-,CASSIGPYGYTF,TGTGCCAGTAGTATCGGACCTTATGGCTACACCTTC
TRBD1,TRBJ2-2,TRBV29-1,-,CSVSDRDANTGELFF,TGCAGCGTCTCCGACAGGGACGCGAACACCGGGGAGCTGTTTTTT
-,TRBJ2-2,TRBV12-5,once,CASNRPNTGELFF,TGTGCTAGTAACAGGCCGAACACCGGGGAGCTGTTTTTT
-,TRBJ2-1,TRBV9,-,CASSVEGQFPYNEQFF,TGTGCCAGCAGCGTAGAGGGCCAGTTCCCCTACAATGAGCAGTTCTTC
-,TRBJ2-2,TRBV6-6,-,CASRSRGGTGELFF,TGTGCCAGCAGGAGCAGGGGGGGGACCGGGGAGCTGTTTTTT
-,TRBJ2-3,TRBV13,-,CASTNGPPLHTDTQYF,TGTGCCAGCACCAATGGCCCCCCGCTCCACACAGATACGCAGTATTTT
TRBD1,TRBJ2-7,TRBV14,-,CASRERTGGSYEQYF,TGTGCCAGCAGGGAACGGACAGGGGGCTCCTACGAGCAGTACTTC
-,TRBJ2-7,TRBV5-5,-,CASSPTHVSGQYEQYF,TGTGCCAGCAGCCCTACCCACGTGAGTGGTCAGTACGAGCAGTACTTC
-,TRBJ2-7,TRBV4-1,-,CASSPAKGSEQYF,TGCGCCAGCAGTCCGGCGAAGGGGAGCGAGCAGTACTTC
-,TRBJ1-2,TRBV4-2,-,CASSQEGYAYGYTF,TGTGCCAGCAGCCAAGAAGGATATGCCTATGGCTACACCTTC
-,TRBJ2-5,TRBV5-4,-,CASSLGEQETQYF,TGTGCCAGCAGTTTAGGGGAGCAAGAGACCCAGTACTTC
-,TRBJ1-6,TRBV9,-,CASSVETVEAYNSPLHF,TGTGCCAGCAGCGTAGAAACAGTAGAAGCCTATAATTCACCCCTCCACTTT
TRBD2,TRBJ2-3,TRBV28,-,CASSLLGTMTDTQYF,TGTGCCAGCAGTTTGCTGGGGACTATGACAGATACGCAGTATTTT
-,TRBJ1-4,TRBV6-5,-,CASSYSDSREKLFF,TGTGCCAGCAGTTACTCCGACTCGCGCGAAAAACTGTTTTTT
-,TRBJ1-1,TRBV30,-,CAWEENLNTEAFF,TGTGCCTGGGAAGAGAATCTAAACACTGAAGCTTTCTTT
-,TRBJ1-5,TRBV28,-,CASSLGQRGQPQHF,TGTGCCAGCAGTTTAGGGCAACGGGGGCAGCCCCAGCATTTT
-,TRBJ2-7,TRBV27,-,CASSFNGRYEQYF,TGTGCCAGCAGTTTTAACGGGCGCTACGAGCAGTACTTC
TRBD2,TRBJ2-3,TRBV19,once,CASSGLAGGEDTQYF,TGTGCCAGTAGTGGACTAGCGGGTGGGGAAGATACGCAGTATTTT
-,TRBJ2-7,TRBV18,-,CASSQASGGETYEQYF,TGTGCCAGCTCCCAAGCATCAGGGGGGGAAACCTACGAGCAGTACTTC
-,TRBJ1-3,TRBV5-5,-,CASSGRGTGNTIYF,TGTGCCAGCAGCGGAAGGGGGACTGGAAACACCATATATTTT
-,TRBJ2-7,TRBV6-5,-,CASRSRDGGLYEQYF,TGTGCCAGCAGAAGCCGGGACGGGGGTTTGTACGAGCAGTACTTC
-,TRBJ1-1,TRBV5-8,-,CASSLLNTEAFF,TGTGCCAGCAGCTTGTTGAACACTGAAGCTTTCTTT
TRBD2,TRBJ2-1,TRBV7-9,-,CASSPLGGRDYNEQFF,TGTGCCAGCAGCCCCTTGGGCGGGAGGGACTACAATGAGCAGTTCTTC
-,TRBJ1-2,TRBV7-2,-,CASSFRGYYGYTF,TGTGCCAGCAGCTTCAGGGGTTACTATGGCTACACCTTC
-,TRBJ2-1,TRBV7-2,-,CASSFNREPNEQFF,TGTGCCAGCAGCTTTAACCGGGAGCCCAATGAGCAGTTCTTC
TRBD2,TRBJ2-7,TRBV11-2,-,CASSLEALGASGSHEQYF,TGTGCCAGCAGCTTAGAGGCGCTAGGGGCTAGCGGGTCCCACGAGCAGTACTTC
-,TRBJ2-3,TRBV4-1,-,CASSPLGGRRLYTQYF,TGCGCCAGCAGCCCTCTGGGGGGGCGACGTCTCTATACGCAGTATTTT
-,TRBJ2-6,TRBV7-7,-,CASSSGDTFLSGANVLTF,TGTGCTAGCAGCTCCGGGGACACCTTCCTCTCTGGGGCCAACGTCCTGACTTTC